The next 23 T cell receptor beta chains were all read from a single sample in a study of T cells in Graves' hyperthyroidism and ophthalmopathy. It was RNA transcripts that yielded the amplified TCR beta CDR3 regions. TCR CDR3 underwent first-round RT-PCR with the HTBI primer set. TCRdb re-called the multiplex PCR reads with MiXCR, one entry per CDR3 protein. The repertoire holds around 290,000 distinct CDR3 sequences, with about a sixth as singletons. The sample comprised blood. These receptors all stem from a woman aged 55-69 years with Graves' ophthalmopathy.

This clonotype was recorded at least ten times. V usage is TRBV5-1 and J usage is TRBJ1-1; no clear D. The CDR3 runs to 13 residues. With 5 bases removed from V and 7 bases from J, the gap between germline ends came to 15 bases. The V gene's germline CDR1 is SGHRS and CDR2 YFSETQ. CDR3 coding DNA: TGCGCCAGCAGTCCCCCCAGCCGGAATGAAGCTTTCTTT. This codes for CASSPPSRNEAFF.

This clonotype was observed a few times. The V call is TRBV19, the J call TRBJ1-6; D gene ambiguous. The CDR3 is 13 amino acids. The germline gives CDR1 LNHDA, CDR2 SQIVND (reference sequence). V lost 4 bases and J 7 bases, leaving 8 bases between the germline ends. CDR3 sequence reads: CASSSDRNSPLHF. DNA for the CDR3: TGTGCCAGTAGTAGCGACCGGAATTCACCCCTCCACTTT.

Of note for this clonotype: This CDR3 is missing its conserved last phenylalanine or tryptophan, likely due to a read error. The chain links TRBV6-2 or TRBV6-3 to TRBJ2-7; perhaps D is TRBD1 or TRBD2 (6 bases each). Germline assignment: CDR1 MNHEY and CDR2 SVGEGT. The germline V and J ends were trimmed by 7 bases and 1 base, with 17 bases remaining between them. The CDR3 contains 15 residues. The CDR3 sequence: CASTKWGAGSYEQYL. The CDR3 nucleotides are TGTGCCAGCACCAAGTGGGGGGCTGGGTCCTACGAGCAGTACCTC.

As regards this clonotype: This may stem from a read error, because a much larger clone lies one nucleotide away. This chain uses TRBV7-9 with TRBJ2-5, with 12 bases fitting TRBD1. From germline, CDR1 is SEHNR and CDR2 FQNEAQ (reference sequence). This CDR3 comprises 17 residues. The CDR3 DNA follows: TGTGCCAGCAGCCACCCGGGGACAGGGGGCGTCCAAGAGACCCCGTACTTC. Amino acid sequence: CASSHPGTGGVQETPYF.

This clonotype occurred a few times. V gene TRBV12-3 or TRBV12-4 combines with J gene TRBJ1-6; 7 nucleotides line up with TRBD1. The CDR3 length is 14 residues. The trim removed 7 bases at V and 9 bases at J, leaving 9 bases unmatched. CDR3 bases: TGTGCCAGCACCCCAGACAGGGTTGCTTCACCCCTCCACTTT. Translation: CASTPDRVASPLHF.

This clonotype was counted at least ten times. The chain uses TRBV27 and TRBJ1-6; the match to TRBD1 covers 8 bases. Trimming cost V 4 bases and J 6 bases; bases outside gene matches: 5. The CDR3 has 15 residues. Germline-derived CDR1 and CDR2 are MNHEY and SMNVEV (reference sequence). In DNA, the CDR3 is TGTGCCAGCAGTTCCACTACAGGGGGTAATTCACCCCTCCACTTT. Translated: CASSSTTGGNSPLHF.

In its sample, this clonotype was seen a few times. The chain recombines TRBV4-1 with TRBJ2-5, with 7 bases lining up with TRBD2. CDR3 length: 17 residues. The V gene end was trimmed by 6 bases and the J gene end by 8 bases; junction bases not matched to a gene: 21. The germline V gene has CDR1 MGHRA and CDR2 YSYEKL. The chain's CDR3 is CASSQQRAGWEGGTQYF. The CDR3, as DNA: TGCGCCAGCAGTCAACAGCGCGCCGGGTGGGAGGGAGGAACCCAGTACTTC.

This clonotype was observed many times. This rearrangement joins TRBV12-3 or TRBV12-4 to TRBJ2-5; D remains unclear. This CDR3 spans 13 amino acids. V shed 7 bases and J shed 2 bases, with 11 bases lying between them. The CDR3 loop is CASTLLGQETQYF. CDR3 sequence (DNA): TGTGCCAGCACCCTACTCGGACAAGAGACCCAGTACTTC.

This clonotype was seen more than once but under ten times. DNA for the CDR3: TGTGCCAGCAGCCCGATTACCGCGGGGAGTTCACCCCTCCACTTT. It encodes CASSPITAGSSPLHF. The gene calls are TRBV27 and TRBJ1-6; D is undetermined. V was pared by 6 bases and J by 9 bases, with 18 bases between. Germline V lookup: CDR1 MNHEY, CDR2 SMNVEV (reference sequence). The CDR3 is 15 residues long.

There are a few counts of this clonotype. The chain couples TRBV27 to TRBJ2-7; a weak D match, TRBD1 (6 bases). Looked up from germline, CDR1 is MNHEY and CDR2 is SMNVEV (reference sequence). The germline V and J ends were trimmed by 3 bases and 0 bases, with 15 bases remaining between them. This CDR3 comprises 16 residues. CDR3 sequence reads: CASSFSAGVVSYEQYF. The CDR3 DNA reads TGTGCCAGCAGTTTCTCAGCAGGGGTTGTCTCCTACGAGCAGTACTTC.

This clonotype has at least ten counts. The genes are TRBV18 and TRBJ1-4; TRBD1 might be the D (6 bases). The CDR3 length is 15 residues. With 2 bases removed from V and 10 bases from J, the gap between germline ends came to 17 bases. In germline, CDR1 is KGHSH, CDR2 LQKENI. DNA for the CDR3: TGTGCCAGCTCACCAGAACAGGGTGGAAGCCGAAAACTGTTTTTT. Its translation is CASSPEQGGSRKLFF.

This clonotype was counted ten times or more. The rearrangement joins TRBV7-2 to TRBJ2-5; 7 bases match TRBD2. The CDR3 is made up of 15 amino acids. The V gene end was trimmed by 5 bases and the J gene end by 1 base; junction bases not matched to a gene: 7. Germline CDR1 SGHTA, CDR2 FQGNSA. The CDR3 spells CASSPGASGQETQYF. In nucleotides, the CDR3 is TGTGCCAGCAGCCCTGGGGCTAGCGGCCAAGAGACCCAGTACTTC.

This clonotype was observed a handful of times. This chain joins TRBV3-1 and TRBJ1-2; maybe TRBD1 (5 bases). Germline V gives CDR1 LGHDT, CDR2 YNNKEL (reference sequence). Trimming removed 4 bases from V and 0 bases from J, with 12 bases in between. This CDR3 is built from 15 residues. The CDR3 sequence is CASSRQGTANYGYTF. The CDR3 nucleotides are TGTGCCAGCAGCCGCCAAGGGACGGCTAACTATGGCTACACCTTC.

DNA for the CDR3: TGTGCCAGTACCTACACACAGGGGGCCATCTATGGCTACACCTTC. It is translated as CASTYTQGAIYGYTF. The rearrangement uses TRBV19 and TRBJ1-2; 9 bases fit TRBD1. The V gene's germline CDR1 is LNHDA and CDR2 SQIVND (reference sequence). The V segment lost 7 bases and the J segment 4 bases; nucleotides outside the gene matches: 10. There are 15 residues in the CDR3.

This clonotype was found many times. This sequence joins TRBV5-1 and TRBJ2-5, with 7 bases matching TRBD2. The germline V gene has CDR1 SGHRS and CDR2 YFSETQ. The length of the CDR3 is 15 residues. Trimming removed 4 bases from V and 4 bases from J; junction bases left unmatched: 10. The CDR3 reads CASSGEAGRGETQYF. Written as DNA, the CDR3 is TGCGCCAGCAGCGGGGAAGCGGGAAGGGGAGAGACCCAGTACTTC.

The table lists this clonotype with many counts. V and J are TRBV20-1 and TRBJ1-6; D is uncertain. V lost 3 bases to trimming and J lost 6 bases, with 6 bases between them. Per the germline V gene, CDR1 is DFQATT and CDR2 is SNEGSKA (reference sequence). This CDR3 has 12 residues. CDR3 protein: CSARAFNSPLHF. The CDR3 DNA reads TGCAGTGCTAGGGCTTTTAATTCACCCCTCCACTTT.

There are a few counts of this clonotype. J is TRBJ1-5 and V is TRBV18; D is undetermined. Germline loops: CDR1 KGHSH, CDR2 LQKENI. The CDR3 is made up of 18 amino acids. V was shortened by 0 bases and J by 0 bases, with 15 bases between the two germline ends. The DNA of the CDR3 is TGTGCCAGCTCACCACCCAATCCCTTACAGAATAGCAATCAGCCCCAGCATTTT. Amino acids: CASSPPNPLQNSNQPQHF.

This clonotype was picked up a small number of times. The chain joins TRBV20-1 to TRBJ2-4; D might be TRBD1 or TRBD2, each matching 6 bases. Germline loops: CDR1 DFQATT, CDR2 SNEGSKA (reference sequence). The CDR3 length is 15 residues. The V and J ends lost 1 base and 3 bases respectively, with 13 bases between them. CDR3 in DNA: TGCAGTGCTAGAGTAGGGGGGTATGGCAAAAACATTCAGTACTTC. Protein product: CSARVGGYGKNIQYF.

This clonotype appeared a few times. The chain joins TRBV7-3 to TRBJ2-5; no definite D call. The germline V gene has CDR1 SGHTA and CDR2 FQGTGA. With 5 bases removed from V and 0 bases from J, the gap between germline ends came to 10 bases. The CDR3 spans 14 residues. The CDR3 protein is CASSPDGYQETQYF. The DNA of the CDR3 is TGTGCCAGCAGCCCGGACGGATACCAAGAGACCCAGTACTTC.

The sample holds many counts of this clonotype. The chain carries TRBV27 and TRBJ1-6, with TRBD1 as a possible D gene (6 bases). This CDR3 has 15 residues. Germline values: CDR1 MNHEY, CDR2 SMNVEV (reference sequence). The V end lost 2 bases, the J end lost 10 bases, and 15 bases lay between the germline ends. The CDR3 bases are TGTGCCAGCAGTTTACGCAGGGGATATTACTCACCCCTCCACTTT. It specifies CASSLRRGYYSPLHF.

This clonotype was picked up many times. The rearrangement joins TRBV28 to TRBJ2-1; D is ambiguous. The CDR3 spans 12 residues. Germline values: CDR1 MDHEN, CDR2 SYDVKM. V was trimmed by 8 bases and J by 6 bases, leaving 11 bases between them. DNA for the CDR3: TGTGCCAGCCGACCTAACAGCAATGAGCAGTTCTTC. This sequence encodes CASRPNSNEQFF.

Many counts were recorded for this clonotype. The rearrangement links TRBV7-9 to TRBJ2-5; D perhaps matches TRBD2 (5 bases). The ends were cut back, 8 bases at V and 9 bases at J, with 22 bases in the middle. The germline V gene has CDR1 SEHNR and CDR2 FQNEAQ (reference sequence). The CDR3 has 14 amino acids. The CDR3 here is CASLPLEDYGSQYF. CDR3 nucleotides: TGTGCCAGCCTTCCCTTGGAGGATTACGGTTCCCAGTACTTC.

The J gene is TRBJ2-2, the V gene TRBV5-8; D is ambiguous. Trimming stripped 2 bases from V and 4 bases from J, with 18 bases between. This CDR3 has 17 residues. In germline, CDR1 is SGHTS, CDR2 YDEGEE. CDR3 sequence: CASSLGRTEFPTGELFF. CDR3 sequence (DNA): TGTGCCAGCAGCTTAGGGCGTACGGAGTTCCCCACCGGGGAGCTGTTTTTT.